This entry describes one TCR beta chain. Data came from immunoSEQ multiplex PCR; TCRdb stores just in-frame clones and leaves some out. The sample gives about 82,000 clones, 70% to 90% of which show up once; approximately 7.2% is in the top ten. This record comes from a study of control samples from healthy donors and cancer patients. The CDR3 is 13 residues long. V lost 7 bases to trimming and J lost 5 bases, with 14 bases between them. Germline values: CDR1 MNHEY, CDR2 SVGEGT. The chain has TRBV6-2 or TRBV6-3 and TRBJ1-2; D possibly corresponds to TRBD1 (6 bases). This TCR was recovered from a man aged 45-65 years in good health. Sequenced: blood. In nucleotides, the CDR3 is TGTGCCAGCAACCCGGACAGCTCTTATGGCTACACCTTC. It yields the protein CASNPDSSYGYTF.